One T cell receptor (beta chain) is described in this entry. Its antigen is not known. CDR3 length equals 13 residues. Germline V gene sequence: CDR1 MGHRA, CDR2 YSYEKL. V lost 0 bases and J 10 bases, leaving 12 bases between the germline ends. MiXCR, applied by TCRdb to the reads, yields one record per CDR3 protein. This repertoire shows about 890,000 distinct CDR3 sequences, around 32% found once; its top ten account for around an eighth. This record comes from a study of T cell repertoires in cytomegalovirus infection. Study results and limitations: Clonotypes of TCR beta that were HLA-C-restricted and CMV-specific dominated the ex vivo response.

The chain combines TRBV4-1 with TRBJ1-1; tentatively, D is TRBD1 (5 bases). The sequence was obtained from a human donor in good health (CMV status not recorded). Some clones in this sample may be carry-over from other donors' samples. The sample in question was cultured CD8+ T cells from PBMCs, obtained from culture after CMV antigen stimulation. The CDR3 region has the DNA TGCGCCAGCAGCCAAGATTCGGGGCTAGGAGCTTTCTTT. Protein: CASSQDSGLGAFF.